These 15 T cell receptor beta chains were all obtained from the same sample, sequenced in a study of T cell responses to AZD1222 COVID-19 vaccine. Here immunoSEQ multiplex PCR was the method, and the copy in TCRdb shows in-frame clones only, minus some. The sample carries some 150,000 clones, about nine tenths recorded once. Sequencing was performed on peripheral blood, taken after recovery from COVID-19. The receptors here all came from an adult who had recovered from COVID-19.

The rearrangement uses TRBV18 and TRBJ1-1; TRBD1 might be the D (6 bases). Germline CDR1 KGHSH, CDR2 LQKENI. The CDR3 runs 14 residues. Trimming shortened V by 8 bases and J by 3 bases, and 16 bases separated the two germline ends. The CDR3 sequence is CASARGGADTEAFF. The CDR3, as DNA: TGTGCCAGCGCTAGAGGGGGGGCCGACACTGAAGCTTTCTTT.

Details on this clone: At the DNA level, this CDR3 is encoded by other sequences in the same sample as well. The J gene is TRBJ2-3, the V gene TRBV10-3; D is uncertain. V lost 2 bases and J lost 5, with 8 bases in between. Germline CDR1 reads ENHRY; CDR2 reads SYGVKD. The CDR3 sequence is 13 residues long. This CDR3 reads CAISERLLDTQYF. CDR3 DNA: TGTGCCATCAGTGAGAGGTTGCTAGATACGCAGTATTTT.

The chain employs TRBV9 and TRBJ2-3, with D tentatively TRBD1 (6 bases). The germline V gene encodes CDR1 SGDLS and CDR2 YYNGEE. The CDR3 contains 14 residues. The V and J ends lost 2 bases and 5 bases respectively, with 12 bases between them. CDR3: CASSVGALGDTQYF. DNA for the CDR3: TGTGCCAGCAGCGTGGGGGCCCTCGGAGATACGCAGTATTTT.

Points on this clone: The sample carries other DNA sequences with the same CDR3. The V and J genes are TRBV9 and TRBJ1-2; no firm D call. V was clipped by 2 bases and J by 2 bases, with 7 bases between them. The germline gives CDR1 SGDLS, CDR2 YYNGEE. This CDR3 has 13 amino acids. The CDR3 loop is CASSVDGNYGYTF. CDR3 sequence (DNA): TGTGCCAGCAGCGTGGACGGCAACTATGGCTACACCTTC.

The chain joins TRBV13 to TRBJ2-5, with D unresolved. CDR3 length: 13 residues. The germline gives CDR1 PRHDT, CDR2 FYEKMQ (reference sequence). V gave up 0 bases and J gave up 5 bases, with 7 bases separating them. The CDR3 region is CASSLGGAETQYF. As DNA, the CDR3 is TGTGCCAGCAGCTTAGGGGGTGCGGAGACCCAGTACTTC.

About this clone itself: Relative to the germline gene, one junction end is altered; a read error may explain this. The chain couples TRBV2 to TRBJ1-2, with D unclear. The CDR3 totals 14 residues. From germline, CDR1 is SNHLY and CDR2 FYNNEI. Here the CDR3 reads CATSGMGGNYGYTF. As DNA, the CDR3 is TGTGCCACCAGTGGTATGGGCGGTAACTATGGCTACACCTTC. The variable domain in full, with the rest retrieved from reference TRBV2 and TRBJ1-2, is EPEVTQTPSHQVTQMGQEVILRCVPISNHLYFYWYRQILGQKVEFLVSFYNNEISEKSEIFDDQFSVERPDGSNFTLKIRSTKLEDSAMYFCATSGMGGNYGYTFGSGTRLTVV.

The chain joins TRBV13 to TRBJ1-1; no clear D. Germline V gives CDR1 PRHDT, CDR2 FYEKMQ (reference sequence). This CDR3 spans 15 amino acids. Trimming removed 1 base at V and 1 base at J, with 10 bases between. The CDR3 nucleotides are TGTGCCAGCAGCTTAGAGCGCACCCGGAACACTGAAGCTTTCTTT. Translation: CASSLERTRNTEAFF.

The chain recombines TRBV11-3 with TRBJ2-7; D is possibly TRBD1 or TRBD2 (5 bases each). V was pared by 5 bases and J by 1 base, with 12 bases between. CDR1 is SGHNT and CDR2 is YENEEA in the germline V gene. The CDR3 is 14 amino acids. The CDR3, as DNA: TGTGCCAGCAGCCAGGGAGAAGATTCCTACGAGCAGTACTTC. Its translation is CASSQGEDSYEQYF. The full variable domain, its missing parts supplied by reference TRBV11-3 and TRBJ2-7, is EAGVVQSPRYKIIEKKQPVAFWCNPISGHNTLYWYLQNLGQGPELLIRYENEEAVDDSQLPKDRFSAERLKGVDSTLKIQPAELGDSAVYLCASSQGEDSYEQYFGPGTRLTVT.

The chain joins TRBV9 to TRBJ1-6; D call uncertain. The CDR3 contains 17 residues. With 0 bases removed from V and 2 bases from J, the gap between germline ends came to 12 bases. The germline V gene has CDR1 SGDLS and CDR2 YYNGEE. The CDR3 reads CASSVGPDKTYNSPLHF. The CDR3 bases are TGTGCCAGCAGCGTAGGCCCCGACAAGACCTATAATTCACCCCTCCACTTT.

This rearrangement joins TRBV28 to TRBJ1-6; D ambiguous. The CDR3 consists of 13 residues. Germline V gene lookup returns CDR1 MDHEN and CDR2 SYDVKM. V shed 2 bases and J shed 7 bases, with 6 bases lying between them. CDR3: CASSLQENSPLHF. The CDR3 DNA reads as TGTGCCAGCAGTTTACAGGAAAATTCACCCCTCCACTTT.

This clone has just one count. Other nucleotide sequences from this sample produce the same CDR3. This chain connects TRBV7-8 to TRBJ1-1; D is ambiguous. Germline lookup yields CDR1 SGHVS and CDR2 FQNEAQ. The CDR3 is 11 amino acids. Trimming left V 5 bases short and J 3 bases short, with 4 bases between. In DNA form, the CDR3 reads TGTGCCAGCAGCCTATACACTGAAGCTTTCTTT. Its protein is CASSLYTEAFF.

The chain couples TRBV11-1 to TRBJ1-2; D gene ambiguous. The V gene lost 6 bases and the J gene lost 4 bases, with 12 bases spanning the gap. CDR1 SGHAT and CDR2 FQDESV come from the germline V gene (reference sequence). CDR3 length: 13 amino acids. This chain's CDR3 is CASSRQLSYGYTF. DNA of the CDR3: TGTGCCAGCAGTCGACAATTATCCTATGGCTACACCTTC.

This chain connects TRBV2 to TRBJ2-7; 9 positions agree with TRBD1. The CDR3 spans 15 residues. The trim removed 7 bases at V and 0 bases at J, leaving 7 bases unmatched. Looked up from germline, CDR1 is SNHLY and CDR2 is FYNNEI. This CDR3 reads CASIGDREYSYEQYF. CDR3 nucleotide sequence: TGTGCCAGCATTGGGGACAGGGAGTACTCCTACGAGCAGTACTTC.

The V and J genes are TRBV6-6 and TRBJ2-5; D gene ambiguous. The V end lost 0 bases, the J end lost 4 bases, and 12 bases lay between the germline ends. The CDR3 spans 15 residues. CDR1 is MNHNY and CDR2 is SVGAGI in the germline V gene (reference sequence). The DNA for the CDR3 is TGTGCCAGCAGTTACTCGGGTAGTAACGGAGAGACCCAGTACTTC. It yields the protein CASSYSGSNGETQYF.

CDR3 region: CASSVVGDYGYTF. The CDR3 DNA follows: TGTGCCAGCAGCGTAGTTGGGGACTATGGCTACACCTTC. V gene TRBV9 combines with J gene TRBJ1-2; no clear D gene. The length of the CDR3 is 13 residues. V was clipped by 0 bases and J by 3 bases, with 6 bases between them. Per the germline V gene, CDR1 is SGDLS and CDR2 is YYNGEE. The complete variable domain, with remaining parts taken from reference TRBV9 and TRBJ1-2, reads DSGVTQTPKHLITATGQRVTLRCSPRSGDLSVYWYQQSLDQGLQFLIQYYNGEERAKGNILERFSAQQFPDLHSELNLSSLELGDSALYFCASSVVGDYGYTFGSGTRLTVV.